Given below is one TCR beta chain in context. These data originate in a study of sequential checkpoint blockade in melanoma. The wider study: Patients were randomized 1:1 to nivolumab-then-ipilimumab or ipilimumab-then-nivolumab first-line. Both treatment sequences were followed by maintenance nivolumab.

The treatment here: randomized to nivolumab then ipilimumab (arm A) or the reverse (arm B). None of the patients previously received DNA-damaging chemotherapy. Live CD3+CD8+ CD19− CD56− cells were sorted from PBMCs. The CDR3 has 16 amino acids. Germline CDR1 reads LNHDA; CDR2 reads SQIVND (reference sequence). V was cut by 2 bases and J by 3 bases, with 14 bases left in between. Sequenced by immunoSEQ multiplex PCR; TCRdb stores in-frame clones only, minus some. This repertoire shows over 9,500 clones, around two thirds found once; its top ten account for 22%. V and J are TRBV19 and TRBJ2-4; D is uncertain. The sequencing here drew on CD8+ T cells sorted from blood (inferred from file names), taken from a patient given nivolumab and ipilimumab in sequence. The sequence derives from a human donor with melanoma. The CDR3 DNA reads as TGTGCCAGTAGTATAACAGCCCCCCTGGACAAAAACATTCAGTACTTC. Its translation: CASSITAPLDKNIQYF. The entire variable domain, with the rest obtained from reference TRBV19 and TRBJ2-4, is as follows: DGGITQSPKYLFRKEGQNVTLSCEQNLNHDAMYWYRQDPGQGLRLIYYSQIVNDFQKGDIAEGYSVSREKKESFPLTVTSAQKNPTAFYLCASSITAPLDKNIQYFGAGTRLSVL.